This T cell receptor (beta chain) was recorded in a study of blood T cell repertoires in COVID-19 (dated by TCRdb to the early 2020s). Regarding the study in general: Collaborator samples came from the United States, Italy and Spain and covered acute and convalescent phases of COVID-19. The prospective study material was composed of cDNA or gDNA derived from T cells, B-cell-depleted T cells, or PBMCs. Deeply sampled blood TCRbeta repertoires from subjects exposed to, actively infected with, or recovered from COVID-19 were included in the dataset. The repertoires were released in a freely available public database intended as a resource for research on the immune response to SARS-CoV-2. Samples were obtained from the ongoing ImmuneRACE study (first 160 participants) and from some 1,200 subjects provided by 6 global collaborators. A de-identified subject ID, COVID-19 status, age in years and sex were almost always included in the sample metadata. HLA class I and class II types, where available, came from metadata supplied by the sample provider rather than from assay-based typing. General conclusions and limits of the study: The quantity of clinical and demographic metadata differed by source and by participant and was supplied without curation.

In this sample, this clone turned up a few times. The antigen it recognizes is unknown. There are no base qualities to consult, and no much larger clone falls within one base. Each collaborating institution followed its own protocols to collect whole blood in K2EDTA tubes. For TCRbeta analysis, collaborators shipped samples as frozen whole blood, isolated PBMCs, or DNA extracted from either of those sample types. TCRbeta CDR3 regions were amplified from genomic DNA by means of the immunoSEQ Assay, a bias-controlled multiplex PCR. Processing in the source paper ran as follows. The number of nucleated cells in each sample was estimated from the amplification of reference gene primers within the assay. To quantify the absolute abundance of each unique TCRbeta CDR3 rearrangement, sequence reads were collapsed and filtered. For each sample, productive Simpson clonality was calculated as the square root of Simpson's diversity index across productive rearrangements. TCRdb holds this immuneACCESS table with in-frame rearrangements only. Some clones are missing; in checked studies, unresolved V genes explain under half, and the rest has no known cause. V and J calls and clone size are copied from that table; D and trimming were computed from the DNA. The sample table holds over 300,000 clones, of which about 82% were seen once. The top ten clones comprise around 1.5% of the sample.

The germline V gene gives CDR1 as ENHRY and CDR2 as SYGVKD. V is clipped by 2 bases and J by 3 bases, and the sequence between their germline boundaries is 13 bases long. CDR3 length: 16 amino acids, cysteine to phenylalanine. Only the CDR3 portion is preserved as DNA: 48 bases, with reading frame beginning at the first base. The clonotype comes from a woman aged 45 to 65 with acute or convalescent COVID-19. The sequenced material came from peripheral blood. This chain joins TRBV10-3 to TRBJ2-2; 6 matching bases give a weak D call of TRBD1. CDR3 sequence: CAISEASGTHTGELFF. The DNA is TGTGCCATCAGTGAGGCCTCCGGGACACACACCGGGGAGCTGTTTTTT.